One sample yielded the 4 T cell receptor beta chains listed below, sequenced in a study of shared clonotypes between healthy human individuals. Assay: immunoSEQ multiplex PCR; the TCRdb copy retains only in-frame clones and omits some. The table records around 2.5 million clones, more than 85% of them present only once. Specimen: naive CD4+ T cells from PBMCs. As for subset: CD45RA+ positively selected. The receptor set was obtained from a man between 18 and 35 years old in good health. Some clones in this sample may be carry-over from other donors' samples.

This rearrangement joins TRBV28 to TRBJ1-1; D is undetermined. Germline loops: CDR1 MDHEN, CDR2 SYDVKM. The V gene lost 3 bases and the J gene lost 0 bases, with 11 bases spanning the gap. CDR3 length: 15 residues. The CDR3 DNA sequence: TGTGCCAGCAGTTTCCCGGGATTCATGAACACTGAAGCTTTCTTT. Amino acid sequence: CASSFPGFMNTEAFF.

This CDR3 is CASSLQGQVHEQYF. CDR3 bases: TGCGCCAGCAGCTTGCAGGGACAGGTGCACGAGCAGTACTTC. V and J are TRBV5-1 and TRBJ2-7, with 8 bases lining up with TRBD1. CDR1 SGHRS and CDR2 YFSETQ come from the germline V gene. This CDR3 comprises 14 residues. Unmatched junction bases numbered 5, after V lost 1 base and J lost 5 bases.

This clone has just a few counts. The chain joins TRBV11-2 to TRBJ1-1, with D hard to call. The CDR3 is 13 residues long. Trimming took off 5 bases at V and 3 bases at J, with 10 bases between the two ends. Germline CDR1 SGHAT, CDR2 FQNNGV. The chain's CDR3 is CASSRAPDTEAFF. DNA for the CDR3: TGTGCCAGCAGCCGGGCCCCGGACACTGAAGCTTTCTTT.

The rearrangement uses TRBV11-2 and TRBJ1-6, with D hard to call. CDR1 and CDR2 from the germline V gene are SGHAT and FQNNGV. V was clipped by 5 bases and J by 2 bases, with 7 bases between them. There are 14 residues in the CDR3. The CDR3 loop is CASSREAYNSPLHF. CDR3 DNA: TGTGCCAGCAGCCGTGAGGCCTATAATTCACCCCTCCACTTT.